This is a list of T cell receptor beta chains from one sample in a study of monozygotic twins with inflammatory bowel disease. TCRdb reprocessed the 5' RACE reads and reports one entry per CDR3 protein, with no DNA. The repertoire table contains 170,000 or so distinct CDR3 sequences. Material for sequencing was blood. Source of these receptors: a human donor with ulcerative colitis or Crohn's disease, or a healthy co-twin of an affected twin (not recorded which). CDR3s include the opening cysteine and the closing phenylalanine or tryptophan.

V gene	J gene	CDR3 protein
TRBV20-1	TRBJ2-3	CSAHHQWQSTDTQYF
TRBV28	TRBJ1-5	CASNQGNQPQHF
TRBV20-1	TRBJ1-1	CSVHFTGKVTEAFF
TRBV10-3	TRBJ1-1	CAIRGAGNTEAFF
TRBV5-4	TRBJ2-5	CASSSRLAGNKETQYF
TRBV12-3/TRBV12-4	TRBJ2-7	CASSPTGGSGEQYF
TRBV10-3	TRBJ2-5	CAISARRGSVETQYF
TRBV4-3	TRBJ1-5	CASSQVGGNQPQHF
TRBV14	TRBJ2-1	CASSQRSYNEQFF
TRBV19	TRBJ2-2	CAINRAGELFF
TRBV9	TRBJ2-3	CASSVWAGVADTQYF
TRBV7-2	TRBJ2-7	CASTRPGAERNELYF
TRBV7-2	TRBJ1-1	CASSLRTRNTEAFF
TRBV10-3	TRBJ2-1	CATTLSGGDNEQFF
TRBV5-4	TRBJ2-5	CASSLEVSGRLTRREETQYF
TRBV9	TRBJ2-3	CASSRRGDPQGDTQYF
TRBV7-2	TRBJ1-3	CASSLEAGADTIYF
TRBV28	TRBJ2-4	CASSPRGQGLAKNIQYF
TRBV5-1	TRBJ1-2	CASSPDGNYGYTF
TRBV7-2	TRBJ1-2	CASSLGGLIYGYTF
TRBV11-3	TRBJ2-3	CASSNQSALKSTDTQYF
TRBV7-9	TRBJ1-5	CASSSRDSQGNQPQHF
TRBV14	TRBJ2-4	CASSLLVSKNMQYF
TRBV19	TRBJ2-7	CASSVMGGSRFYEQYF
TRBV29-1	TRBJ1-2	CSVIAGQPFGYTF
TRBV7-2	TRBJ2-5	CASSLEVGTQYF
TRBV29-1	TRBJ1-1	CSVASRGPVNTEAFF
TRBV28	TRBJ2-1	CASSLLRTSNEQFF
TRBV10-3	TRBJ1-1	CAIRPVDGGTEAFF
TRBV19	TRBJ1-4	CASNPAGENEKLFF
TRBV12-3/TRBV12-4	TRBJ1-2	CASSSVLLGNYGYTF
TRBV3-1	TRBJ2-1	CASSRDWYNEQFF
TRBV12-3/TRBV12-4	TRBJ1-5	CASSLSSSPDQPQHF
TRBV5-6	TRBJ2-1	CASSLAASGTYNEQFF
TRBV25-1	TRBJ2-7	CASSTGSEQYF
TRBV3-1	TRBJ2-5	CASSEGVGQETQYF